The 21 T cell receptor beta chains reported below all come from one sample, sequenced in a study of control samples from healthy donors and cancer patients. The data were produced by immunoSEQ multiplex PCR, yet TCRdb's version contains in-frame clones alone and is incomplete. The table records approximately 99,000 clones, almost 85% of them present only once. The sample taken for sequencing was blood. The receptors come from a man in his late teens or twenties in good health.

About this clone itself: Germline is not matched at one junction end, which may reflect a read error. The chain uses TRBV12-5 and TRBJ2-1, with D perhaps TRBD2 (5 bases). The CDR3 loop spans 11 amino acids. Germline V gene sequence: CDR1 LGHNT, CDR2 FRNRAP. The CDR3 reads CASGLADGLVF. The CDR3 DNA is TGTGCTAGTGGTTTGGCCGACGGACTCGTCTTC. The full variable domain, rest sourced from reference TRBV12-5 and TRBJ2-1, is DARVTQTPRHKVTEMGQEVTMRCQPILGHNTVFWYRQTMMQGLELLAYFRNRAPLDDSGMPKDRFSAEMPDATLATLKIQPSEPRDSAVYFCASGLADGLVFGPGTRLTVL.

The rearrangement joins TRBV5-1 to TRBJ2-6, with 8 bases lining up with TRBD2. The germline gives CDR1 SGHRS, CDR2 YFSETQ. The CDR3 extends over 19 amino acids. The V and J ends lost 4 bases and 0 bases, in that order; junction bases with no gene match: 12. The CDR3 spells CASSPTEPGLVSGANVLTF. The CDR3 nucleotides read TGCGCCAGCAGCCCCACAGAGCCGGGACTAGTCTCTGGGGCCAACGTCCTGACTTTC.

The chain's CDR3 is CASGKGTYYNSPLHF. In DNA form, the CDR3 reads TGTGCCAGCGGAAAGGGGACTTACTATAATTCACCCCTCCACTTT. The chain combines TRBV28 with TRBJ1-6; tentatively, D is TRBD1 (5 bases). This CDR3 has 15 residues. The V end was cut by 8 bases, the J end by 3 bases, with 14 bases between. Germline V lookup: CDR1 MDHEN, CDR2 SYDVKM.

This chain joins TRBV6-5 and TRBJ1-1; 8 nucleotides align to TRBD1. The trim removed 2 bases at V and 5 bases at J, leaving 4 bases unmatched. This CDR3 contains 14 residues. The germline CDR1 and CDR2 sequences are MNHEY and SVGAGI. The CDR3 loop reads CASSYDRGETEAFF. Here the CDR3 DNA reads TGTGCCAGCAGTTACGACAGGGGTGAGACTGAAGCTTTCTTT.

The CDR3, as DNA: TGTGCCAGCAGTTTATCGACAGGGACTACTGAAGCTTTCTTT. It codes for CASSLSTGTTEAFF. The chain is built from TRBV27 and TRBJ1-1, with 7 bases aligning to TRBD1. The trim removed 0 bases at V and 5 bases at J, leaving 3 bases unmatched. Germline-derived CDR1 and CDR2 are MNHEY and SMNVEV (reference sequence). The CDR3 is 14 amino acids.

The chain uses TRBV4-1 and TRBJ1-2; possibly TRBD1 for D (6 bases). Trimming pared 3 bases from V and 4 bases from J, leaving 15 bases between. CDR3 length: 15 residues. CDR1 and CDR2 (germline): MGHRA, YSYEKL. In DNA form, the CDR3 reads TGCGCCAGCAGCCATGGCAGGACAGCTAGCTATGGCTACACCTTC. Amino acid sequence: CASSHGRTASYGYTF.

This clone showed up just once. This chain uses TRBV19 with TRBJ2-4; the D gene could be TRBD1 or TRBD2 (5 bases each). The CDR3 consists of 14 residues. V lost 2 bases and J lost 7, with 12 bases in between. Germline CDR1 reads LNHDA; CDR2 reads SQIVND (reference sequence). CDR3 sequence (DNA): TGTGCCAGTAGTATATCCCGGGGCCGGAACATTCAGTACTTC. It specifies CASSISRGRNIQYF.

CDR3 bases: TGTGCCAGCCTTGGACAGGGGGCGCTTCGGCCGTTCTTC. This translates into CASLGQGALRPFF. The chain recombines TRBV2 with TRBJ2-1, with 11 bases aligning to TRBD1. Trimming removed 8 bases from V and 15 bases from J; junction bases left unmatched: 12. This CDR3 contains 13 residues. Germline lookup yields CDR1 SNHLY and CDR2 FYNNEI.

The V call is TRBV12-3 or TRBV12-4, the J call TRBJ1-2, with D unclear. This CDR3 region has 13 residues. V was shortened by 3 bases and J by 6 bases, with 11 bases between the two germline ends. The CDR3 sequence is CASSFGQVHGYTF. In DNA, the CDR3 is TGTGCCAGCAGTTTTGGGCAGGTGCATGGCTACACCTTC.

This chain links TRBV9 with TRBJ2-1; possibly TRBD1 for D (7 bases). Germline V gives CDR1 SGDLS, CDR2 YYNGEE. The CDR3 is made up of 14 amino acids. V was shortened by 2 bases and J by 12 bases, with 18 bases between the two germline ends. Here the CDR3 DNA reads TGTGCCAGCAGCGTCAACACAGGGGCGGGATGGCAGTTCTTC. Its translation: CASSVNTGAGWQFF. Complete variable domain (other parts from reference TRBV9 and TRBJ2-1): DSGVTQTPKHLITATGQRVTLRCSPRSGDLSVYWYQQSLDQGLQFLIQYYNGEERAKGNILERFSAQQFPDLHSELNLSSLELGDSALYFCASSVNTGAGWQFFGPGTRLTVL.

The genes are TRBV28 and TRBJ2-7, with D perhaps matching TRBD1 (6 bases). CDR3 size: 15 residues. V lost 5 bases and J 1 base, leaving 15 bases between the germline ends. CDR1 and CDR2 (germline): MDHEN, SYDVKM. CDR3 nucleotides: TGTGCCAGCAGTCGCAGGGGAGTGTTTTCCTACGAGCAGTACTTC. Translated: CASSRRGVFSYEQYF.

This clone was seen a few times. J is TRBJ1-2 and V is TRBV28, with D possibly matching TRBD1 (5 bases). Trimming shortened V by 8 bases and J by 4 bases, and 26 bases separated the two germline ends. Germline-derived CDR1 and CDR2 are MDHEN and SYDVKM. There are 17 residues in the CDR3. The CDR3, as DNA: TGTGCCAGCGCGTCCGCCGGGGCCGCGCAGGAACTCTATGGCTACACCTTC. Its translation: CASASAGAAQELYGYTF.

The rearrangement joins TRBV19 to TRBJ2-3; maybe TRBD1 (5 bases). The germline V gene encodes CDR1 LNHDA and CDR2 SQIVND (reference sequence). The CDR3 is 15 amino acids. Trimming took 3 bases from V and 3 from J, leaving 13 bases between them. CDR3 coding DNA: TGTGCCAGTAGTATTAGGGCAGGGAAAACAGATACGCAGTATTTT. Translated, it gives CASSIRAGKTDTQYF.

The chain is built from TRBV6-2 or TRBV6-3 and TRBJ1-5; D not resolved. Between the trimmed V and J ends, which lost 5 bases and 2 bases, there was a span of 13 bases. The germline CDR1 and CDR2 sequences are MNHEY and SVGEGT. The CDR3 is 15 residues long. CDR3 sequence: CASSTDGVGNQPQHF. The CDR3 nucleotides read TGTGCCAGCAGTACTGACGGGGTTGGCAATCAGCCCCAGCATTTT.

This rearrangement joins TRBV6-2 or TRBV6-3 to TRBJ1-4; TRBD1 aligns across 7 bases. Germline V lookup: CDR1 MNHEY, CDR2 SVGEGT. This CDR3 is built from 14 residues. J lost 7 bases, V lost 5 bases, and 7 bases had no gene match. The CDR3 sequence is CASSGPGQIEKLFF. The DNA for the CDR3 is TGTGCCAGCAGTGGTCCGGGACAGATTGAAAAACTGTTTTTT.

The V call is TRBV3-1 (or the pseudogene TRBV3-2), the J call TRBJ1-1, with D uncertain. CDR3 length equals 13 residues. Germline assignment: CDR1 LGHDT and CDR2 YNNKEL (reference sequence). Deletions cut 4 bases from V and 6 bases from J, with 12 bases between. The CDR3 bases are TGTGCCAGCAGCCTGAGTGGTATCCCTGAAGCTTTCTTT. Protein: CASSLSGIPEAFF.

The V call is TRBV10-3, the J call TRBJ1-1; D call uncertain. Germline V CDR1 and CDR2: ENHRY, SYGVKD. The CDR3 is 11 amino acids. V was shortened by 4 bases and J by 5 bases, with 5 bases between the two germline ends. The CDR3 DNA reads TGTGCCATCAGTGGGGGAACTGAAGCTTTCTTT. This encodes CAISGGTEAFF.

The table lists this clone with a count of one. The chain has TRBV30 and TRBJ2-3; D possibly uses TRBD1 or TRBD2 (6 bases each). The V and J ends lost 5 bases and 0 bases respectively, with 12 bases between them. This CDR3 contains 14 residues. The germline V gene has CDR1 GTSNPN and CDR2 SVGIG (reference sequence). The CDR3 bases are TGTGCCTGGGGGGGGCTTTATAGCACAGATACGCAGTATTTT. Its protein product is CAWGGLYSTDTQYF.

The gene calls are TRBV7-2 and TRBJ2-7, with 9 bases that match TRBD1. The CDR3 is made up of 14 amino acids. Germline CDR1 is SGHTA and CDR2 is FQGNSA. Losses at the gene ends were 10 bases for V and 4 bases for J; bases not matched to a gene: 11. The CDR3 coding sequence is TGTGCCACAAGATCCGGGACAGGGATGTACGAGCAGTACTTC. Its translation: CATRSGTGMYEQYF.

J is TRBJ2-1 and V is TRBV13; 8 bases agree with TRBD2. The CDR3 is 15 amino acids. CDR1 and CDR2 (germline): PRHDT, FYEKMQ (reference sequence). V lost 6 bases, J lost 4 bases, and 8 bases stayed unmatched. The CDR3 coding sequence is TGTGCCAGCAGGCGAGGAGGCGGGGGGTACAATGAGCAGTTCTTC. Translated: CASRRGGGGYNEQFF.

The J gene is TRBJ2-7, the V gene TRBV18; perhaps TRBD1 as D (5 bases). Germline values: CDR1 KGHSH, CDR2 LQKENI. CDR3 length equals 15 residues. Between the trimmed V and J ends, which lost 6 bases and 5 bases, there was a span of 20 bases. This CDR3 is CASSDRGFLGNEQYF. CDR3 sequence (DNA): TGTGCCAGCTCGGATAGGGGATTCCTAGGCAACGAGCAGTACTTC.